This TCR beta chain was documented in a study of blood T cell repertoires in COVID-19 (TCRdb year 2020). At the level of the whole study: Samples from collaborators originated in the United States, Italy and Spain and spanned both the acute and convalescent phases of COVID-19. The repertoires were released in a freely available public database meant as a resource for research on the immune response to SARS-CoV-2. The prospective study material was composed of cDNA or gDNA derived from T cells, B-cell-depleted T cells, or PBMCs. Nearly every sample came with metadata listing a de-identified subject ID, COVID-19 status, age in years and sex. HLA class I and class II types, where available, came from metadata supplied by the sample provider rather than from assay-based typing. The samples were drawn from two sources: the first 160 participants of the ongoing ImmuneRACE study, and 1,254 subjects contributed by 6 global collaborators. The dataset comprised deeply sampled blood TCRbeta repertoires from subjects exposed to, actively infected with, or recovered from COVID-19. Broad study findings and their caveats: How much clinical and demographic metadata was included differed by source and by participant, and the metadata was provided uncurated.

Points on this clone: Its antigen target is currently unknown. It has no much larger one-base neighbor in the sample; base qualities were not kept.

The immunoSEQ Assay, a bias-controlled multiplex PCR, was used to amplify TCRbeta CDR3 regions from genomic DNA. As for the original processing: The number of nucleated cells in each sample was estimated by amplification of reference gene primers within the assay. To quantify the absolute abundance of each unique TCRbeta CDR3 rearrangement, sequence reads were collapsed and filtered. For each sample, productive Simpson clonality was calculated by taking the square root of Simpson's diversity index across productive rearrangements. The immuneACCESS repertoire file appears here via TCRdb, limited to in-frame rearrangements. These files lack a portion of the clones; in checked studies, under half of the deficit traces to unresolved V genes, and the cause of the others is not known. V and J calls and clone size are given by that table; D and trimming were obtained from the DNA. The sample includes about 83,000 clones, with approximately 86% observed a single time. The leading ten clones occupy 7% to 9% of the sample.

Collaborating institutions collected whole blood in K2EDTA tubes following their own protocols. For TCRbeta analysis, collaborators shipped samples as frozen whole blood, isolated PBMCs, or DNA extracted from either of those sample types. The CDR3 starts with the cysteine, ends with the phenylalanine, and has 16 residues. The read is trimmed to its CDR3 DNA, 48 bases read in frame from base 1. At the junction V is shortened by 2 bases and J by 2 bases; bases outside the gene matches: 2. Per the germline V gene, MNHEY is the CDR1 and SVGAGI is the CDR2. The TCR originated in a man aged 80 or over with active or convalescent COVID-19. The sequenced material came from peripheral blood. The sequence is built from TRBV6-5 and TRBJ2-6; 8 central nucleotides agree with TRBD1. The DNA is as follows: TGTGCCAGCAGTTACAGCAGGGGGCCTGGGGCCAACGTCCTGACTTTC. Its coded protein is CASSYSRGPGANVLTF.